This record concerns one T cell receptor (beta chain) sequence. The CDR3 spans 17 residues. V was pared by 2 bases and J by 5 bases, with 18 bases between. Germline loops: CDR1 LNHDA, CDR2 SQIVND (reference sequence). The sample originates from a study of Ad26.COV2.S vaccination and SARS-CoV-2 variants. On the study more broadly: In the study, Ad26.COV2.S was injected intramuscularly once, or twice 56 days apart.

Profiling relied on immunoSEQ multiplex PCR, and the TCRdb table lists in-frame clones only, not all of them. The sample gives roughly 300,000 clones, around 88% of which show up once; 5% is in the top ten. Treatment in this sample: over 15 received Ad26.COV2.S at low or high dose, single or two shots; five or six received placebo; per-sample allocation not given. It was on day 63 after the first vaccine or placebo injection that samples were taken. The donor's status was that of an adult aged 18-55 years in Boston. Wuhan-strain SARS-CoV-2 spike was expressed by the Ad26 vector that made up the vaccine.

The source is a person between 18 and 65 years old who received the Ad26.COV2.S COVID-19 vaccine or a placebo. Sequencing used peripheral blood, obtained in a trial of Ad26.COV2.S vaccine versus placebo. The chain uses TRBV19 and TRBJ2-2; D is uncertain. The DNA for the CDR3 is TGTGCCAGTAGTATAATTCGTCCATTTGAAGGAACCGGGGAGCTGTTTTTT. Translation: CASSIIRPFEGTGELFF.